This T cell receptor beta chain was identified in a study of T cell changes during pregnancy in multiple sclerosis. The ends were cut back, 6 bases at V and 6 bases at J, with 12 bases in the middle. CDR3 size: 13 residues. Germline assignment: CDR1 WSHSY and CDR2 SAAADI. Profiling relied on immunoSEQ multiplex PCR, and the TCRdb table lists in-frame clones only, not all of them. The sample carries about 87,000 clones, 93% recorded once. The chain carries TRBV10-2 and TRBJ2-1; TRBD2 might be the D (7 bases). The source material was peripheral blood, sampled in the third trimester of pregnancy. The sequence derives from a female donor in good health, enrolled as a control in a pregnancy study. This CDR3 reads CASRSGGRNEQFF. CDR3 DNA: TGCGCCAGCAGATCGGGGGGCCGCAATGAGCAGTTCTTC.